The 27 T cell receptor beta chains below were found in one sample sequenced in a study of cytomegalovirus exposure and HLA in healthy donors. The PCR had 60 Vbeta and 13 Jbeta primers. Repertoires were generated with immunoSEQ multiplex PCR, while TCRdb's copy carries only in-frame clones and drops some. The sample consists of about 140,000 clones, roughly 73% of them appearing once. The source material was PBMCs. Every receptor here comes from a woman aged 40-49 years in good health and CMV-seronegative.

This chain joins TRBV5-1 and TRBJ1-3, with D possibly TRBD1 on 6 matching bases. V was cut by 3 bases and J by 0 bases, with 10 bases left in between. CDR3 size: 15 residues. Per the germline V gene, CDR1 is SGHRS and CDR2 is YFSETQ. In DNA, the CDR3 is TGCGCCAGCAGCTCCGGGGGGCTCTCTGGAAACACCATATATTTT. Translated: CASSSGGLSGNTIYF.

The chain recombines TRBV2 with TRBJ2-7; 10 nucleotides line up with TRBD1. The germline CDR1 and CDR2 sequences are SNHLY and FYNNEI. The CDR3 is made up of 14 amino acids. V was clipped by 6 bases and J by 6 bases; unmatched bases: 8. CDR3 residues: CASRTGTGEVEQYF. CDR3 DNA: TGTGCCAGCAGGACCGGGACAGGGGAAGTCGAGCAGTACTTC. Looking up the rest from reference TRBV2 and TRBJ2-7 gives the full variable domain: EPEVTQTPSHQVTQMGQEVILRCVPISNHLYFYWYRQILGQKVEFLVSFYNNEISEKSEIFDDQFSVERPDGSNFTLKIRSTKLEDSAMYFCASRTGTGEVEQYFGPGTRLTVT.

V gene TRBV7-8 combines with J gene TRBJ1-2; 8 bases are a match to TRBD1. The CDR3 covers 14 residues. Germline-derived CDR1 and CDR2 are SGHVS and FQNEAQ. Losses at the gene ends were 5 bases for V and 4 bases for J; bases not matched to a gene: 6. CDR3 in DNA: TGTGCCAGCAGCCGGGGGACAGGCCTCTATGGCTACACCTTC. Encoded protein: CASSRGTGLYGYTF.

This clone was counted a single time. The J gene is TRBJ1-1, the V gene TRBV6-5, with unresolved D. Germline CDR1 reads MNHEY; CDR2 reads SVGAGI. V was cut by 0 bases and J by 0 bases, with 5 bases left in between. The CDR3 is 14 amino acids. Written as DNA, the CDR3 is TGTGCCAGCAGTTACTCGAGAGTGAACACTGAAGCTTTCTTT. This codes for CASSYSRVNTEAFF.

The chain joins TRBV5-6 to TRBJ2-3; D unresolved. Between the trimmed V and J ends, which lost 2 bases and 0 bases, there was a span of 10 bases. CDR1 and CDR2 from the germline V gene are SGHDT and YYEEEE. The CDR3 runs 15 residues. The CDR3 region is CASSFDILSTDTQYF. DNA of the CDR3: TGTGCCAGCAGCTTTGACATTCTCAGCACAGATACGCAGTATTTT.

The rearrangement links TRBV9 to TRBJ1-6, with D hard to call. Trimming stripped 0 bases from V and 8 bases from J, with 6 bases between. Per the germline V gene, CDR1 is SGDLS and CDR2 is YYNGEE. The CDR3 runs 13 residues. The DNA for the CDR3 is TGTGCCAGCAGCGTAGCGGGGTATTCACCCCTCCACTTT. It codes for CASSVAGYSPLHF.

The chain combines TRBV19 with TRBJ1-2; D unresolved. The V gene lost 8 bases and the J gene lost 10 bases, with 14 bases spanning the gap. The CDR3 sequence is 11 residues long. CDR1 and CDR2 (germline): LNHDA, SQIVND (reference sequence). This chain's CDR3 is CASLSTSNYTF. CDR3 sequence (DNA): TGTGCCAGTCTCTCGACTTCAAACTACACCTTC.

A few counts support this clone. The rearrangement uses TRBV5-1 and TRBJ2-2; 11 bases align to TRBD2. V lost 6 bases, J lost 0 bases, and 7 bases stayed unmatched. This CDR3 spans 17 amino acids. Germline loops: CDR1 SGHRS, CDR2 YFSETQ. The DNA of the CDR3 is TGCGCCAGCACCCTGCTAGCGGGGGGCTCGAACACCGGGGAGCTGTTTTTT. This encodes CASTLLAGGSNTGELFF. The full variable domain, rest sourced from reference TRBV5-1 and TRBJ2-2, is KAGVTQTPRYLIKTRGQQVTLSCSPISGHRSVSWYQQTPGQGLQFLFEYFSETQRNKGNFPGRFSGRQFSNSRSEMNVSTLELGDSALYLCASTLLAGGSNTGELFFGEGSRLTVL.

The chain uses TRBV7-3 and TRBJ2-5; 14 bases map to TRBD2. This CDR3 is built from 16 residues. Germline V gene sequence: CDR1 SGHTA, CDR2 FQGTGA. V trimming: 5 bases; J trimming: 5 bases; junction bases outside the gene matches: 7. This CDR3 is CASSLGLAGGVETQYF. The CDR3 DNA reads as TGTGCCAGCAGCCTTGGACTAGCGGGGGGTGTTGAGACCCAGTACTTC.

This chain links TRBV28 with TRBJ2-7; 7 nucleotides agree with TRBD1. With 4 bases clipped from V and 4 bases from J, the junction kept 10 bases outside the gene matches. The CDR3 loop spans 15 amino acids. Germline CDR1 is MDHEN and CDR2 is SYDVKM. The CDR3 region is CASSSAGTDSYEQYV. CDR3 in DNA: TGTGCCAGCAGTTCCGCCGGGACAGATTCTTACGAGCAGTACGTC.

V usage is TRBV7-2 and J usage is TRBJ1-1; D possibly corresponds to TRBD1 (5 bases). V dropped 5 bases and J dropped 4 bases, with 17 bases sitting between them. The CDR3 is 15 amino acids. Germline V lookup: CDR1 SGHTA, CDR2 FQGNSA. CDR3 residues: CASSLKTTVGTEAFF. The DNA for the CDR3 is TGTGCCAGCAGCCTAAAAACGACAGTTGGCACTGAAGCTTTCTTT.

This clone was counted between two and nine times. The chain uses TRBV5-6 and TRBJ2-1; D ambiguous. Germline V gene sequence: CDR1 SGHDT, CDR2 YYEEEE. The CDR3 sequence is 12 residues long. With 4 bases removed from V and 9 bases from J, the gap between germline ends came to 11 bases. The CDR3 loop reads CASSLWWSEQFF. As DNA, the CDR3 is TGTGCCAGCAGCCTATGGTGGAGTGAGCAGTTCTTC. Supplemented by reference TRBV5-6 and TRBJ2-1, the full variable domain reads DAGVTQSPTHLIKTRGQQVTLRCSPKSGHDTVSWYQQALGQGPQFIFQYYEEEERQRGNFPDRFSGHQFPNYSSELNVNALLLGDSALYLCASSLWWSEQFFGPGTRLTVL.

The chain carries TRBV10-2 and TRBJ1-1; 8 nucleotides match TRBD1. Per germline, CDR1 WSHSY and CDR2 SAAADI. Trimming at V came to 0 bases and at J to 5 bases, leaving 17 bases not matched to a gene. The CDR3 is 19 amino acids. The CDR3 DNA follows: TGCGCCAGCAGTGAGTCGATTGGGACAGGTTATTCCCGCAGGACTGAAGCTTTCTTT. This codes for CASSESIGTGYSRRTEAFF.

This clone was seen only a few times. The V and J genes are TRBV5-6 and TRBJ2-1; 16 bases match TRBD2. V was clipped by 4 bases and J by 4 bases; unmatched bases: 2. Germline loops: CDR1 SGHDT, CDR2 YYEEEE. This CDR3 is built from 16 residues. The CDR3 loop reads CASSQGLAGGYNEQFF. The CDR3 nucleotides are TGTGCCAGCAGCCAGGGACTAGCGGGGGGGTACAATGAGCAGTTCTTC.

This rearrangement joins TRBV6-5 to TRBJ1-1; TRBD1 matches 7 bases. The CDR3 runs to 15 residues. Germline V gene data show CDR1 as MNHEY and CDR2 as SVGAGI. J lost 1 base, V lost 5 bases, and 7 bases had no gene match. CDR3 loop: CASSVGQATNTEAFF. In DNA, the CDR3 is TGTGCCAGCAGTGTTGGACAGGCAACGAACACTGAAGCTTTCTTT.

The chain carries TRBV9 and TRBJ1-5; D ambiguous. The germline gives CDR1 SGDLS, CDR2 YYNGEE. The CDR3 has 13 residues. V was cut by 0 bases and J by 3 bases, with 4 bases left in between. CDR3 DNA: TGTGCCAGCAGCGTAGACTACAATCAGCCCCAGCATTTT. Protein sequence: CASSVDYNQPQHF. The full variable domain, its missing parts supplied by reference TRBV9 and TRBJ1-5, is DSGVTQTPKHLITATGQRVTLRCSPRSGDLSVYWYQQSLDQGLQFLIQYYNGEERAKGNILERFSAQQFPDLHSELNLSSLELGDSALYFCASSVDYNQPQHFGDGTRLSIL.

The J gene is TRBJ2-2, the V gene TRBV5-1; TRBD1 matches 8 bases. Germline loops: CDR1 SGHRS, CDR2 YFSETQ. The V gene end was trimmed by 5 bases and the J gene end by 1 base; junction bases not matched to a gene: 4. The CDR3 length is 15 residues. This CDR3 reads CASRDGTGNTGELFF. The CDR3, as DNA: TGCGCCAGCAGGGATGGGACAGGGAACACCGGGGAGCTGTTTTTT.

There are a few counts of this clone. This chain uses TRBV2 with TRBJ1-5; TRBD1 is a possible D gene (5 bases). V dropped 8 bases and J dropped 1 base, with 6 bases sitting between them. The CDR3 consists of 12 residues. Per the germline V gene, CDR1 is SNHLY and CDR2 is FYNNEI. The CDR3 DNA follows: TGTGCCAGCGGGGCGAGCAATCAGCCCCAGCATTTT. Amino acids: CASGASNQPQHF.

The rearrangement joins TRBV4-3 to TRBJ1-6; D remains unclear. V lost 0 bases, J lost 7 bases, and 13 bases lay in between. From germline, CDR1 is LGHNA and CDR2 YSLEER. CDR3 size: 16 residues. The CDR3: CASSQEVGSQNSPLHF. The CDR3 nucleotides read TGCGCCAGCAGCCAAGAGGTGGGCAGCCAAAATTCACCCCTCCACTTT.

In nucleotides, the CDR3 is TGTGCCAGCAGCCAGCCCCATGGCGCGGGGGCTGGGGTTGGCTACACCTTC. Translation: CASSQPHGAGAGVGYTF. The gene calls are TRBV4-2 and TRBJ1-2; D is possibly TRBD1 (6 bases). There are 17 residues in the CDR3. Trimming pared 3 bases from V and 7 bases from J, leaving 24 bases between. CDR1 LGHNA and CDR2 YNFKEQ come from the germline V gene.

This chain links TRBV5-1 with TRBJ1-4, with 7 bases aligning to TRBD1. The ends lost 4 bases at V and 8 bases at J; junction bases unmatched: 8. This CDR3 has 14 amino acids. The germline CDR1 and CDR2 sequences are SGHRS and YFSETQ. CDR3 bases: TGCGCCAGCAGCCCCGACAGGGCGGGGGAAAAACTGTTTTTT. This codes for CASSPDRAGEKLFF.

The gene calls are TRBV4-1 and TRBJ1-2; no definite D call. The germline V and J ends were trimmed by 0 bases and 3 bases, with 5 bases remaining between them. The CDR3 is 13 residues long. In germline, CDR1 is MGHRA, CDR2 YSYEKL. The CDR3 nucleotides read TGCGCCAGCAGCCAAGAATCATACTATGGCTACACCTTC. Translating it yields CASSQESYYGYTF.

CDR3 region: CASSSSDSTVRAFF. DNA of the CDR3: TGTGCCAGCAGTTCCTCGGACTCAACGGTGAGGGCTTTCTTT. The chain uses TRBV28 and TRBJ1-1; no definite D call. CDR1 MDHEN and CDR2 SYDVKM come from the germline V gene. Trimming took 4 bases from V and 11 from J, leaving 20 bases between them. CDR3 length equals 14 residues.

This sequence joins TRBV5-1 and TRBJ1-1; weak D call: TRBD1 (6 bases). The CDR3 totals 16 residues. With 0 bases removed from V and 0 bases from J, the gap between germline ends came to 12 bases. Germline CDR1 and CDR2: SGHRS and YFSETQ. In nucleotides, the CDR3 is TGCGCCAGCAGCTTGGCGGCACGGACAGTGAACACTGAAGCTTTCTTT. Encoded protein: CASSLAARTVNTEAFF.

The genes are TRBV6-1 and TRBJ1-2; TRBD1 matches 12 bases. The V segment lost 0 bases and the J segment 8 bases; nucleotides outside the gene matches: 10. In germline, CDR1 is MNHNS, CDR2 SASEGT. The CDR3 contains 17 residues. CDR3 loop: CASSEAGQGAFGRGYTF. CDR3 in DNA: TGTGCCAGCAGTGAAGCGGGACAGGGGGCTTTTGGTCGAGGCTACACCTTC.

The chain links TRBV19 to TRBJ1-5; possible D gene TRBD1, 5 bases. The CDR3 runs 15 residues. Per germline, CDR1 LNHDA and CDR2 SQIVND (reference sequence). V lost 7 bases to trimming and J lost 4 bases, with 17 bases between them. The CDR3 protein is CASIQDHAGNQPQHF. CDR3 coding DNA: TGTGCCAGTATACAGGACCACGCAGGGAATCAGCCCCAGCATTTT.

J is TRBJ1-6 and V is TRBV10-3; possible D gene TRBD1, 5 bases. Germline CDR1 and CDR2: ENHRY and SYGVKD. This CDR3 has 13 residues. V was clipped by 7 bases and J by 8 bases, with 12 bases between them. CDR3 region: CAITGGDDSPLHF. DNA of the CDR3: TGTGCCATCACGGGCGGGGACGATTCACCCCTCCACTTT.